The 7 T cell receptor beta chains below come from one sample, sequenced in a study of cytomegalovirus exposure and HLA in healthy donors. Both 60 Vbeta primers and 13 Jbeta primers went into the PCR. The table came from immunoSEQ multiplex PCR; TCRdb's copy has only in-frame clones and leaves some out. This sample has about 140,000 clones, with around 82% found just once. Input material: PBMCs. These receptors were collected from a man aged 45 to 65 in good health and CMV-seronegative.

The CDR3 sequence is CASRGQSYEQYF. The CDR3 nucleotides are TGTGCCAGCAGGGGACAGTCCTACGAGCAGTACTTC. V and J are TRBV6-1 and TRBJ2-7; TRBD1 matches 7 bases. The CDR3 is 12 amino acids. Germline loops: CDR1 MNHNS, CDR2 SASEGT. The junction had 0 bases not matched to a gene; V was cut back by 6 bases and J by 1 base.

The rearrangement joins TRBV7-2 to TRBJ2-5, with D maybe TRBD1 (5 bases). The CDR3 length is 12 residues. The V and J ends lost 3 bases and 8 bases respectively, with 10 bases between them. Looked up from germline, CDR1 is SGHTA and CDR2 is FQGNSA. CDR3 sequence (DNA): TGTGCCAGCAGCTTCACAGGCGATACCCAGTACTTC. Protein: CASSFTGDTQYF.

This clone was recorded once. The chain uses TRBV2 and TRBJ2-1; D is unresolved. Germline CDR1 SNHLY, CDR2 FYNNEI. The CDR3 length is 14 residues. The germline V and J ends were trimmed by 3 bases and 4 bases, with 10 bases remaining between them. The CDR3 reads CASSENHSYNEQFF. CDR3 bases: TGTGCCAGCAGTGAGAACCACAGTTACAATGAGCAGTTCTTC.

V usage is TRBV29-1 and J usage is TRBJ1-1; no reliable D call. The germline gives CDR1 SQVTM, CDR2 ANQGSEA. Deletions cut 4 bases from V and 7 bases from J, with 16 bases between. The CDR3 extends over 13 amino acids. The CDR3, as DNA: TGCAGCGTTGCCGCTCCGGCCCGGGGTGAAGCTTTCTTT. Translated: CSVAAPARGEAFF.

J is TRBJ2-7 and V is TRBV5-5; a weak D match, TRBD2 (5 bases). V was pared by 0 bases and J by 4 bases, with 8 bases between. CDR3 length equals 13 residues. Germline assignment: CDR1 SGHKS and CDR2 YYEKEE (reference sequence). In DNA form, the CDR3 reads TGTGCCAGCAGCTTGGATCGGGGTTACGAGCAGTACTTC. It yields the protein CASSLDRGYEQYF. The full variable domain, with the rest looked up from reference TRBV5-5 and TRBJ2-7, is DAGVTQSPTHLIKTRGQQVTLRCSPISGHKSVSWYQQVLGQGPQFIFQYYEKEERGRGNFPDRFSARQFPNYSSELNVNALLLGDSALYLCASSLDRGYEQYFGPGTRLTVT.

The chain carries TRBV5-1 and TRBJ1-4; D remains unclear. The germline V gene encodes CDR1 SGHRS and CDR2 YFSETQ. V lost 5 bases and J lost 2, with 10 bases in between. The CDR3 has 14 residues. The CDR3: CASSLLATNEKLFF. The CDR3, as DNA: TGCGCCAGCAGTTTGTTAGCGACTAATGAAAAACTGTTTTTT.

The rearrangement joins TRBV21-1 to TRBJ2-1; the D call TRBD1 from the table was never checked on the DNA. TRBV21-1 is flagged as a pseudogene. The CDR3 is 13 amino acids. The DNA for the CDR3 is TGTGCCAGCAGCAAGGGGACAGGGTGTGAGCAGTTCTTC. Its protein product is CASSKGTGCEQFF.